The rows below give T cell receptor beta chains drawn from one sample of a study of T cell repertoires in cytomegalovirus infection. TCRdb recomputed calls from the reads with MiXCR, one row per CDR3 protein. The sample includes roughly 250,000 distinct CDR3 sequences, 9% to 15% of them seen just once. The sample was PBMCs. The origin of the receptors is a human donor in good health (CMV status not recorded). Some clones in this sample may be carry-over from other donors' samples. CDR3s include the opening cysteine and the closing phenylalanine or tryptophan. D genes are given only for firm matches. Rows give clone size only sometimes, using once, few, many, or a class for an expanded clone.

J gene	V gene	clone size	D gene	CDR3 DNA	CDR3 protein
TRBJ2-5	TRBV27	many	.	TGTGCCAGCAGCCCGGACTACCAGACCCAGTACTTC	CASSPDYQTQYF
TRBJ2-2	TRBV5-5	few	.	TGTGCCAGCAGCTTTAGTTGGGGGCCGAACACCGGGGAGCTGTTTTTT	CASSFSWGPNTGELFF
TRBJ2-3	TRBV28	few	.	TGTGCCAGCAGTTTATGGGGACAATCTTCTAGCACAGATACGCAGTATTTT	CASSLWGQSSSTDTQYF
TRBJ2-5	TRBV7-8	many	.	TGTGCCAGCAGCTTTAGGGCTACCCACAGCGCCGCAATGGAGACCCAGTACTTC	CASSFRATHSAAMETQYF
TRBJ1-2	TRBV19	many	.	TGTGCCAGTAGTCCCCCCCAAGGGCGTCTAGGGAGATTTGGCTACACCTTC	CASSPPQGRLGRFGYTF
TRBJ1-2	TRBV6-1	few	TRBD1	TGTGCCAGCAGTCCCCGGGGAGGGGGCAGCGGCTACACCTTC	CASSPRGGGSGYTF
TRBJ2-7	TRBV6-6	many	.	TGTGCCAGCAGTTACTCCGCCGGGACCATTACCTACGAGCAGTACTTC	CASSYSAGTITYEQYF
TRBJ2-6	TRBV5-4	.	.	TGTGCCAACAGCTCTGCCGGGACGGCCTCTGGGGCCAACGTCCTGACTTTC	CANSSAGTASGANVLTF
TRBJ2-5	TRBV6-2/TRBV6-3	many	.	TGTGCCAGCCTCCAAGACAACCAAGAGACCCAGTACTTC	CASLQDNQETQYF
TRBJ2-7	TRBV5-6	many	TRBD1	TGTGCCAGCAGTCGGACAGGGGGTCCCTACGAGCAGTACTTC	CASSRTGGPYEQYF
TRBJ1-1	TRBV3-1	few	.	TGTGCCAGCAGCCTATTTGGCGGGGCTTTCTTT	CASSLFGGAFF
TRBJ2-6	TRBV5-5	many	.	TGTGCCAGCAGCTTGAGGGCAGATGGGGCCAACGTCCTGACTTTC	CASSLRADGANVLTF
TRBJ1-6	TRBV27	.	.	TGTGCCAGCGCCCTTAATGGAGGCTTCAATTCACCCCTCCACTTT	CASALNGGFNSPLHF
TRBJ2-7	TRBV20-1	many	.	TGCAGTGCTAGGCGTGGGAGCTCCTACGAGCAGTACTTC	CSARRGSSYEQYF